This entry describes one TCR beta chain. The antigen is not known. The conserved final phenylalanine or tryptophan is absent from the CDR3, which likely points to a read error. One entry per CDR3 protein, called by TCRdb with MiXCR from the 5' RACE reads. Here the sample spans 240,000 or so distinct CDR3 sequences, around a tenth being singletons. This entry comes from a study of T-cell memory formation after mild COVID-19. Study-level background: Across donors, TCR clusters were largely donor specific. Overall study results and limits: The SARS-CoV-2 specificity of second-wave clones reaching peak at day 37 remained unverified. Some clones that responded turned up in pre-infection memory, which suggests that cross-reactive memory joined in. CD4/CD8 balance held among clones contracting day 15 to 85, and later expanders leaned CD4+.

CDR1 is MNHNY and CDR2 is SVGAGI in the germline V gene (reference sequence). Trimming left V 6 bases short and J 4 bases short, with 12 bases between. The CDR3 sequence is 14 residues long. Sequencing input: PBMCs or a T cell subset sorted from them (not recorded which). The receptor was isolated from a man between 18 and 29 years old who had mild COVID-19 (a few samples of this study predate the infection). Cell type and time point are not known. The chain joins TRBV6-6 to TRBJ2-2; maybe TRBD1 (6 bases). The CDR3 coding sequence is TGTGCCAGCAGACCTACAGGGACCACCGGGGAGCTGTTTTCT. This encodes CASRPTGTTGELFS.